This T cell receptor (beta chain) was profiled in a study of esophageal squamous cell carcinoma under preoperative chemotherapy. Noted time point: after preoperative PTX-NDP chemotherapy. Before surgery, patients were given preoperative paclitaxel-nedaplatin chemotherapy. TCRdb analysed the PCR reads with MiXCR anew, one entry per CDR3 protein. The table records about 18,000 distinct CDR3 sequences, about half of them present only once. Study-level results: After chemotherapy, TCR diversity rose significantly in peripheral T cells but not in tumor-infiltrating lymphocytes. After treatment, tumor-infiltrating lymphocytes seemed to come partly from incoming peripheral T cells, not only local changes. Clonal contraction, more than amplification, hit abundant clones after paclitaxel-nedaplatin.

CDR1 SGHTA and CDR2 FQGNSA come from the germline V gene. The length of the CDR3 is 16 residues. In the case of this clonotype: Its antigen is as yet unknown.

The rearrangement links TRBV7-2 to TRBJ2-4; D tentatively reads TRBD1 or TRBD2 (6 bases each). The better agreement between TRBJ2-3 and the DNA end casts doubt on the J call. The TCR sequence derives from a human donor with esophageal squamous cell carcinoma. The donor label of this sample is uncertain. This material was obtained from a patient given preoperative chemotherapy. The CDR3 bases are TGTGCCAGCAGCGCACGGGGGCTGTGGGCCACAAACATTCAGTATTTT. This codes for CASSARGLWATNIQYF.